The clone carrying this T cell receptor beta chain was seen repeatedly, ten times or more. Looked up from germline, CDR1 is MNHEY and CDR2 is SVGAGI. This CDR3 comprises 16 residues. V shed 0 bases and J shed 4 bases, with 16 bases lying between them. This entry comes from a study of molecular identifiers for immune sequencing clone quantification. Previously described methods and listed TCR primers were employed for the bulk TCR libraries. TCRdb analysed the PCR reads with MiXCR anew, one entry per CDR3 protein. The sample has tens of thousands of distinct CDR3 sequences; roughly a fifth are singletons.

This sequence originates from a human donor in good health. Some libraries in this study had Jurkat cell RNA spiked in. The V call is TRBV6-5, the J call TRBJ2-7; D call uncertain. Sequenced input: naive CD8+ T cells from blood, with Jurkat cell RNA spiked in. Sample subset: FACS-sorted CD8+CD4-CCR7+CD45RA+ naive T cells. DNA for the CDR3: TGTGCCAGCAGTTACTCGAGTGGTGCCCTCTCTTACGAGCAGTACTTC. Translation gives CASSYSSGALSYEQYF.